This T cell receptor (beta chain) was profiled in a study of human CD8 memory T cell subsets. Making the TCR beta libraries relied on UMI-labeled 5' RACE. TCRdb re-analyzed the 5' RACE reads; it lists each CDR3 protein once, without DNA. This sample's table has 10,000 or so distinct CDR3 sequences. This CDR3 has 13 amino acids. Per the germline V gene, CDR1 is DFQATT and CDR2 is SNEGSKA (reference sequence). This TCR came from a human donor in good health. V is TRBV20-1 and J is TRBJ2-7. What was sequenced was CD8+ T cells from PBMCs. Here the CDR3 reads CSARAFSAYEQYF.